Below are 13 T cell receptor beta chains sequenced from a single sample in a study of shared clonotypes between healthy human individuals. Profiling relied on immunoSEQ multiplex PCR, and the TCRdb table lists in-frame clones only, not all of them. The table has over 2,000,000 clones, 93% seen once. Positively selected for CCR7, the CD45RO-negative cells used as naive CD8 cells excluded terminally differentiated effector memory CD45RA+ cells. The sample comprised naive CD8+ T cells from PBMCs. Receptors originate from a man aged 18 to 29 in good health. Some clones in this sample may be carry-over from other donors' samples.

On this clone: The same CDR3 also results from other DNA sequences found in this sample. The chain uses TRBV5-4 and TRBJ2-1, with 7 bases aligning to TRBD2. V shed 0 bases and J 2 bases; nucleotides not matched to a gene: 2. Germline V gives CDR1 SGHNT, CDR2 YYREEE (reference sequence). The CDR3 loop spans 15 amino acids. In nucleotides, the CDR3 is TGTGCCAGCAGCTTGGTCGCGGGAGCCTACAATGAGCAGTTCTTC. Translation: CASSLVAGAYNEQFF. The variable domain in full, with the rest retrieved from reference TRBV5-4 and TRBJ2-1, is ETGVTQSPTHLIKTRGQQVTLRCSSQSGHNTVSWYQQALGQGPQFIFQYYREEENGRGNFPPRFSGLQFPNYSSELNVNALELDDSALYLCASSLVAGAYNEQFFGPGTRLTVL.

As regards this clone: In the same sample, other DNA sequences code for this CDR3. V usage is TRBV7-8 and J usage is TRBJ2-2, with 12 nucleotides matching TRBD2. The V gene end was trimmed by 5 bases and the J gene end by 1 base; junction bases not matched to a gene: 2. CDR1 is SGHVS, CDR2 FQNEAQ, per germline. The CDR3 consists of 16 residues. The CDR3, as DNA: TGTGCCAGCAGCCCGGGACTAGCGGGGAACACCGGGGAGCTGTTTTTT. Encoded protein: CASSPGLAGNTGELFF.

The CDR3, as DNA: TGTGCCAGCAGCCCTTCGACAGGGTCGGGCAACACTGAAGCTTTCTTT. Its translation is CASSPSTGSGNTEAFF. The V call is TRBV7-9, the J call TRBJ1-1, with 7 bases fitting TRBD1. V lost 5 bases to trimming and J lost 2 bases; unmatched junction nucleotides: 11. The CDR3 is 16 residues long. Germline CDR1 and CDR2: SEHNR and FQNEAQ (reference sequence).

The V gene is TRBV10-3, the J gene TRBJ2-7; the D gene is possibly TRBD2 (6 bases). The germline CDR1 and CDR2 sequences are ENHRY and SYGVKD. CDR3 size: 15 residues. V dropped 0 bases and J dropped 1 base, with 10 bases sitting between them. Here the CDR3 reads CAISESGGRSYEQYF. The CDR3 nucleotides are TGTGCCATCAGTGAGTCGGGGGGTCGTTCCTACGAGCAGTACTTC.

V gene TRBV7-2 combines with J gene TRBJ2-7, with 8 bases lining up with TRBD2. The V and J ends lost 3 bases and 6 bases, in that order; junction bases with no gene match: 7. CDR3 length: 14 amino acids. Germline loops: CDR1 SGHTA, CDR2 FQGNSA. CDR3 in amino acids: CASSFRGLVSEQYF. Here the CDR3 DNA reads TGTGCCAGCAGCTTCAGGGGACTAGTTTCCGAGCAGTACTTC. Full variable domain (rest looked up from reference TRBV7-2 and TRBJ2-7): GAGVSQSPSNKVTEKGKDVELRCDPISGHTALYWYRQSLGQGLEFLIYFQGNSAPDKSGLPSDRFSAERTGGSVSTLTIQRTQQEDSAVYLCASSFRGLVSEQYFGPGTRLTVT.

The rearrangement joins TRBV21-1 to TRBJ2-3. TRBV21-1 has pseudogene status. CDR3 length equals 13 residues. CDR3 coding DNA: TGTGCCAGCACCCTCGCCCTTTTAGATACGCAGTATTTT. It codes for CASTLALLDTQYF.

This rearrangement joins TRBV9 to TRBJ1-4; TRBD1 is a possible D gene (5 bases). In germline, CDR1 is SGDLS, CDR2 YYNGEE. With 4 bases removed from V and 4 bases from J, the gap between germline ends came to 14 bases. This CDR3 has 15 residues. The CDR3: CASSSLGGVNEKLFF. CDR3 in DNA: TGTGCCAGCAGCTCCCTCGGGGGGGTTAATGAAAAACTGTTTTTT. The full variable domain, completed using reference TRBV9 and TRBJ1-4, is DSGVTQTPKHLITATGQRVTLRCSPRSGDLSVYWYQQSLDQGLQFLIQYYNGEERAKGNILERFSAQQFPDLHSELNLSSLELGDSALYFCASSSLGGVNEKLFFGSGTQLSVL.

V gene TRBV28 combines with J gene TRBJ2-7; 8 positions agree with TRBD1. The germline V gene encodes CDR1 MDHEN and CDR2 SYDVKM. The CDR3 extends over 12 amino acids. The J segment lost 4 bases and the V segment lost 6 bases, leaving 2 bases of the junction unmatched. The CDR3 spells CASRTGVYEQYF. In nucleotides, the CDR3 is TGTGCCAGCAGGACAGGGGTTTACGAGCAGTACTTC.

This chain links TRBV27 with TRBJ1-1; 10 nucleotides line up with TRBD1. After removal of 2 bases from V and 5 bases from J, the junction contained 14 bases not matched to a gene. The CDR3 is made up of 18 amino acids. CDR1 and CDR2 (germline): MNHEY, SMNVEV (reference sequence). CDR3 coding DNA: TGTGCCAGCAGTTTAATTTCCGGGACAGGGGAGTTGAGGACTGAAGCTTTCTTT. It is translated as CASSLISGTGELRTEAFF.

The chain has TRBV29-1 and TRBJ2-7; D uncertain. V lost 2 bases, J lost 2 bases, and 7 bases lay in between. The CDR3 covers 12 residues. Germline V gene data show CDR1 as SQVTM and CDR2 as ANQGSEA. CDR3 nucleotides: TGCAGCGTTGAACTCCAGGCCTACGAGCAGTACTTC. Residues: CSVELQAYEQYF.

This CDR3 is CASSVDGPGVNEQFF. The CDR3 nucleotides are TGTGCCAGCAGCGTAGATGGTCCAGGGGTCAATGAGCAGTTCTTC. The chain couples TRBV9 to TRBJ2-1; a possible D gene is TRBD1 (6 bases). CDR3 length: 15 amino acids. The V end was cut by 0 bases, the J end by 6 bases, with 13 bases between. Looked up from germline, CDR1 is SGDLS and CDR2 is YYNGEE. Variable domain in full (rest from reference TRBV9 and TRBJ2-1): DSGVTQTPKHLITATGQRVTLRCSPRSGDLSVYWYQQSLDQGLQFLIQYYNGEERAKGNILERFSAQQFPDLHSELNLSSLELGDSALYFCASSVDGPGVNEQFFGPGTRLTVL.

The CDR3 DNA reads TGCGCCAGCACTACGGGACCCGGCCTTAATGAGCAGTTCTTC. Translating it yields CASTTGPGLNEQFF. The chain has TRBV4-1 and TRBJ2-1; TRBD1 or TRBD2 may be the D gene (5 bases each). The CDR3 runs to 14 residues. Trimming cost V 7 bases and J 7 bases, with 17 bases left between them. From germline, CDR1 is MGHRA and CDR2 YSYEKL.

This sequence joins TRBV4-1 and TRBJ2-2; TRBD2 might be the D (6 bases). Germline CDR1 is MGHRA and CDR2 is YSYEKL. V lost 0 bases, J lost 4 bases, and 12 bases lay in between. The CDR3 length is 16 residues. DNA for the CDR3: TGCGCCAGCAGCCAAGATCGACGGAGGGGCACCGGGGAGCTGTTTTTT. Its translation: CASSQDRRRGTGELFF.